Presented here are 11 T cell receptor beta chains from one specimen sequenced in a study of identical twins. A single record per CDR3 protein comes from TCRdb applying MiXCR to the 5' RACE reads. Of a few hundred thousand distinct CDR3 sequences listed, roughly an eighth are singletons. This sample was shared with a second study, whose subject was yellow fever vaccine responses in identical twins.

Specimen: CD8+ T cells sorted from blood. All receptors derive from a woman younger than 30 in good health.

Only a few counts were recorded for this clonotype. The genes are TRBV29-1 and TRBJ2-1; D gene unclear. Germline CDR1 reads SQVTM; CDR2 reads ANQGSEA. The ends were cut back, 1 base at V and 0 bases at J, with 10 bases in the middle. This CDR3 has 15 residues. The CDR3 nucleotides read TGCAGCGTTGAAGCAGACACTAACTCCTACAATGAGCAGTTCTTC. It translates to CSVEADTNSYNEQFF.

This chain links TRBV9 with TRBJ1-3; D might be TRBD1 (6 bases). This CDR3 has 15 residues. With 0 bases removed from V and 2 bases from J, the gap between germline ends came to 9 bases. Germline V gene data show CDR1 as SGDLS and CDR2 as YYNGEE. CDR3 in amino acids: CASSVAGGPGNTIYF. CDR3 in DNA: TGTGCCAGCAGCGTAGCTGGGGGGCCTGGAAACACCATATATTTT.

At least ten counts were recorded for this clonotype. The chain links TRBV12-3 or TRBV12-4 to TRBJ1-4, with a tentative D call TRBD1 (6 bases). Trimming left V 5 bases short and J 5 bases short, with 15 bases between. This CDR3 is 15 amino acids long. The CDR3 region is CASSPDPGANEKLFF. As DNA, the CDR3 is TGTGCCAGCAGTCCGGACCCGGGGGCGAATGAAAAACTGTTTTTT.

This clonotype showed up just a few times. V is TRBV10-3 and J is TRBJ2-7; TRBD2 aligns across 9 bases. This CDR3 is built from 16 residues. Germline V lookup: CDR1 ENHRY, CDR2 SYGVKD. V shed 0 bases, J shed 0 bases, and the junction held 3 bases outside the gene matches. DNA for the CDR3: TGTGCCATCAGTGAGTCCCCTAGCGGGGACTCCTACGAGCAGTACGTC. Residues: CAISESPSGDSYEQYV.

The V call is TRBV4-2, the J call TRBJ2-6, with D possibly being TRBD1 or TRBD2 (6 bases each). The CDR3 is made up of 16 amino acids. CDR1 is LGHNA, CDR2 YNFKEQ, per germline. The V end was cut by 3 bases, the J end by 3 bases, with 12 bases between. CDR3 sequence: CASSQEGGIGANVLTF. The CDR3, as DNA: TGTGCCAGCAGCCAGGAAGGGGGGATTGGGGCCAACGTCCTGACTTTC.

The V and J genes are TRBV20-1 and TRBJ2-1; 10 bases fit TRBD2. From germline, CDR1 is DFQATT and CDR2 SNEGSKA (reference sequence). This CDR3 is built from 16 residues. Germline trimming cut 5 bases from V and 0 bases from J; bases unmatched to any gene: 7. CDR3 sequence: CSAVRLAGLSYNEQFF. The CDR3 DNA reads TGCAGTGCTGTCCGACTAGCGGGCCTCTCCTACAATGAGCAGTTCTTC.

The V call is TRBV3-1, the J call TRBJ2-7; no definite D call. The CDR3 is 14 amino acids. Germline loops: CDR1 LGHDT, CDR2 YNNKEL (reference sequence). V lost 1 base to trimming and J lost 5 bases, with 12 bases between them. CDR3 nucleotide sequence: TGTGCCAGCAGCCAAGGAGAGAGAGTCAACGAGCAGTACTTC. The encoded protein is CASSQGERVNEQYF.

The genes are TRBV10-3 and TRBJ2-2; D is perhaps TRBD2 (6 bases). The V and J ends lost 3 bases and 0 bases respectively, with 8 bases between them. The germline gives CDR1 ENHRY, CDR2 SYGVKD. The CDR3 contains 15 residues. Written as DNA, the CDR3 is TGTGCCATCAGTGATCCTAGCGCGAACACCGGGGAGCTGTTTTTT. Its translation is CAISDPSANTGELFF.

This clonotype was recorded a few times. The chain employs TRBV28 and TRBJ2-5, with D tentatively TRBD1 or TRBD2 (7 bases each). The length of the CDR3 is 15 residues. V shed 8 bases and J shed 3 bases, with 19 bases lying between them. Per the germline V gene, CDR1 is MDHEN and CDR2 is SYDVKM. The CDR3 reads CASGRQTGREETQYF. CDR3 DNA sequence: TGTGCCAGCGGGCGACAGACAGGGAGGGAAGAGACCCAGTACTTC. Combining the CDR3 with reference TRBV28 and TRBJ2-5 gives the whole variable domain DVKVTQSSRYLVKRTGEKVFLECVQDMDHENMFWYRQDPGLGLRLIYFSYDVKMKEKGDIPEGYSVSREKKERFSLILESASTNQTSMYLCASGRQTGREETQYFGPGTRLLVL.

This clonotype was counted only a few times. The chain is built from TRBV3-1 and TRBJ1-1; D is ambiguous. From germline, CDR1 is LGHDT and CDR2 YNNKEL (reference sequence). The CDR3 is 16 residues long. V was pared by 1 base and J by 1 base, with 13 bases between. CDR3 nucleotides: TGTGCCAGCAGCCAAGGGGAGCCCCGGGGGAACACTGAAGCTTTCTTT. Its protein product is CASSQGEPRGNTEAFF.

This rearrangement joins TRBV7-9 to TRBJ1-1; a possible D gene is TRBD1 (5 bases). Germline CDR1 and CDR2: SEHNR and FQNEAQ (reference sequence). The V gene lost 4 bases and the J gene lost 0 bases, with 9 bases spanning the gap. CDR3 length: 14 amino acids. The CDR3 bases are TGTGCCAGCAGCTCCGGGACTCTGAACACTGAAGCTTTCTTT. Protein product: CASSSGTLNTEAFF.